This T cell receptor beta chain was found in a study of T-cell reconstitution after alpha-beta-depleted transplantation in children. General observations from the study: There were reportedly several hundred expanded graft clones from which alpha-beta T cells came about two months after transplant. In some patients, recipient T cells and intrathymic progenitors surviving conditioning explained high day-60 diversity. T-cell counts and diversity were attributed mostly to newly produced T cells one year after transplant.

A note on this clonotype: As yet, its antigen is unknown.

Unique molecular identifiers were built into the TCRbeta library. Each CDR3 protein is one row after TCRdb ran MiXCR on the PCR reads. This sample has roughly 100,000 distinct CDR3 sequences, with about 7.5% found just once. The sample in question was PBMCs, obtained before TCRalphabeta/CD19-depleted stem cell transplant. This TCR derives from a boy younger than 10 with acute lymphoblastic leukemia, due to receive a stem cell transplant.

CDR3 nucleotides: TGTGCCAGCAGTTTAAATAGGGAGGGCCTGAATCAGCCCCAGCATTTT. This codes for CASSLNREGLNQPQHF. J is TRBJ1-5 and V is TRBV28; no clear D. The germline V gene has CDR1 MDHEN and CDR2 SYDVKM. The CDR3 contains 16 residues. Trimming took off 2 bases at V and 4 bases at J, with 15 bases between the two ends.